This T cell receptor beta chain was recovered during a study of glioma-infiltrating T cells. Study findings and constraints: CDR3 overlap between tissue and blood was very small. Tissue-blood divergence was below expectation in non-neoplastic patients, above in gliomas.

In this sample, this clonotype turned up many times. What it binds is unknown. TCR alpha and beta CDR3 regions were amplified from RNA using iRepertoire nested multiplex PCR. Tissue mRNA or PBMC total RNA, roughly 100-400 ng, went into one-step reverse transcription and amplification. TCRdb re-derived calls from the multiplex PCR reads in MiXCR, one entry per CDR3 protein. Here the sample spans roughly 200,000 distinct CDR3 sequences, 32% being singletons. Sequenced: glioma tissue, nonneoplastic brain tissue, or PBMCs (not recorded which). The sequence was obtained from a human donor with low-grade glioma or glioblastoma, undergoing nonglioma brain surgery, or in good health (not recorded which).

The CDR3 loop is CASSLPRTSGRAEETQYF. As DNA, the CDR3 is TGTGCCAGCAGCTTACCCCGGACTAGCGGGAGGGCCGAAGAGACCCAGTACTTC. The chain links TRBV7-2 to TRBJ2-5, with 15 nucleotides matching TRBD2. There are 18 residues in the CDR3. Germline lookup yields CDR1 SGHTA and CDR2 FQGNSA. With V trimmed by 2 bases and J by 3 bases, 7 bases remained unmatched.